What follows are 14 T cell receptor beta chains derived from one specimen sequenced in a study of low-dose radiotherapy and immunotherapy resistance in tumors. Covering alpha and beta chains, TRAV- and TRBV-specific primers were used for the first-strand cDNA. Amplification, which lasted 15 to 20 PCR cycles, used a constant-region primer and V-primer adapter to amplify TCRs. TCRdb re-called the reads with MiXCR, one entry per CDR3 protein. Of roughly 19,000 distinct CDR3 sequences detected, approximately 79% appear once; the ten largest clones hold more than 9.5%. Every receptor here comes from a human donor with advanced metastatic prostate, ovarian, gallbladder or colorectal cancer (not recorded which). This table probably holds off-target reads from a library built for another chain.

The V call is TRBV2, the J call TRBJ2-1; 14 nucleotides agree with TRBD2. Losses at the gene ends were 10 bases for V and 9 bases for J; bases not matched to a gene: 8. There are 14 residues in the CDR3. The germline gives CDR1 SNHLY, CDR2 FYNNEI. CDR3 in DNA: TGTGCCACCCAAAAGGGACTAGCGGGAGCTGAGCAGTTCTTC. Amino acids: CATQKGLAGAEQFF.

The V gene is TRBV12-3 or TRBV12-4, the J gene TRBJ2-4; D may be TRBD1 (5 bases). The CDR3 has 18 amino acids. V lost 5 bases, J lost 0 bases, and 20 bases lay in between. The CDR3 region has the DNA TGTGCCAGCAGTGACAGACGGGTGCCGACTGGAGCCAAAAACATTCAGTACTTC. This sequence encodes CASSDRRVPTGAKNIQYF.

CDR3: CASSPAQGDSPLHF. The CDR3 DNA is TGCGCCAGCAGTCCTGCACAGGGCGATTCACCCCTCCACTTT. V and J are TRBV10-2 and TRBJ1-6; D is perhaps TRBD1 (6 bases). The CDR3 is made up of 14 amino acids. The germline CDR1 and CDR2 sequences are WSHSY and SAAADI. Between the trimmed V and J ends, which lost 5 bases and 8 bases, there was a span of 13 bases.

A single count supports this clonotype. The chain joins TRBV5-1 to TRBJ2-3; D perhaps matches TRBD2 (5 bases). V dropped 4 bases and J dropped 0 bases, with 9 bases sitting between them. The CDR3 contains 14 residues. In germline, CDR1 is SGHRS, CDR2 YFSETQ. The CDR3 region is CASSRDISTDTQYF. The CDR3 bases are TGCGCCAGCAGCCGGGATATCAGCACAGATACGCAGTATTTT.

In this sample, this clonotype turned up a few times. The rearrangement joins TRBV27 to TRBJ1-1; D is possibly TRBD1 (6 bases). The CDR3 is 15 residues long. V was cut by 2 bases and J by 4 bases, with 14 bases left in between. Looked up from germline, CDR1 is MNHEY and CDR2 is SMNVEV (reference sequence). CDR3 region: CASSLRVGGGTEAFF. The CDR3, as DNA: TGTGCCAGCAGTTTACGAGTGGGAGGGGGCACTGAAGCTTTCTTT.

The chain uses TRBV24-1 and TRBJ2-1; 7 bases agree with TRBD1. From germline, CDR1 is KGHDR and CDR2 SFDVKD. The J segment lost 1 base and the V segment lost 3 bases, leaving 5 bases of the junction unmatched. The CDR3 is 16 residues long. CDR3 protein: CATSDQTGLSYNEQFF. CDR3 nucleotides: TGTGCCACCAGTGATCAGACAGGGCTATCCTACAATGAGCAGTTCTTC.

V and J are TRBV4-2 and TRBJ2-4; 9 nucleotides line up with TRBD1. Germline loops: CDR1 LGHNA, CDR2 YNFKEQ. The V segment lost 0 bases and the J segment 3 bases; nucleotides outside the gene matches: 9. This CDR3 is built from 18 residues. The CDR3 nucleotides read TGTGCCAGCAGCCAAGATGGGACAGGGAATTTGGGCAAAAACATTCAGTACTTC. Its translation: CASSQDGTGNLGKNIQYF.

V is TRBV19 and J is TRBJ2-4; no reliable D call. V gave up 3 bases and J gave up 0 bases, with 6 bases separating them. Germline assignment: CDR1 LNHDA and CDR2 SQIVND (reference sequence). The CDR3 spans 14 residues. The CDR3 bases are TGTGCCAGTAGTATCTCTCAAGCCAAAAACATTCAGTACTTC. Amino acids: CASSISQAKNIQYF.

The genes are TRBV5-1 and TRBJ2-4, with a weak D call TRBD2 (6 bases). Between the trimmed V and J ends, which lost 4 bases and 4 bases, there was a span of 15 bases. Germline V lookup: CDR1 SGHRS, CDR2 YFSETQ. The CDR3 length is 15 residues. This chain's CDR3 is CASSGGLRAKNIQYF. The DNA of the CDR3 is TGCGCCAGCAGCGGAGGACTAAGAGCAAAAAACATTCAGTACTTC.

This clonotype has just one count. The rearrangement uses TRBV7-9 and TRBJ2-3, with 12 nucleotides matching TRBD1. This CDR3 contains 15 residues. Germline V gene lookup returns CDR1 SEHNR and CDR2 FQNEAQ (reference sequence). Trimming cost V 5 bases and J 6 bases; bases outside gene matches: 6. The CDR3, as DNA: TGTGCCAGCAGCCTCCGGGACAGGGGGCCTGATACGCAGTATTTT. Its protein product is CASSLRDRGPDTQYF.

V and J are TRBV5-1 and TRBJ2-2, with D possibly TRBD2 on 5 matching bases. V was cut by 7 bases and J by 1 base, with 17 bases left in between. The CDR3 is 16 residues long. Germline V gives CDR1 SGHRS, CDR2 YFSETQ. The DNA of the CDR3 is TGCGCCAGCTCCGGGAAACCCATTGGGAACACCGGGGAGCTGTTTTTT. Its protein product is CASSGKPIGNTGELFF.

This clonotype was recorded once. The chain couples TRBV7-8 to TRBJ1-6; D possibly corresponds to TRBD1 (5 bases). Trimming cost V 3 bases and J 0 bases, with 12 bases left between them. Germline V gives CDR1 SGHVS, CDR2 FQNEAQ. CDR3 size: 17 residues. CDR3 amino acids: CASSLEGASSYNSPLHF. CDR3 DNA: TGTGCCAGCAGCTTGGAAGGGGCGAGCTCCTATAATTCACCCCTCCACTTT.

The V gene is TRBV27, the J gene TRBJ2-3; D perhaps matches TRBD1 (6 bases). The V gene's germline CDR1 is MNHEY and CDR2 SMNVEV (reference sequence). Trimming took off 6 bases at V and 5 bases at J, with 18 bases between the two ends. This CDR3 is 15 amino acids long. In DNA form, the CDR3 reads TGTGCCAGCAGGACTGGGACACCGGCGGGAGATACGCAGTATTTT. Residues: CASRTGTPAGDTQYF.

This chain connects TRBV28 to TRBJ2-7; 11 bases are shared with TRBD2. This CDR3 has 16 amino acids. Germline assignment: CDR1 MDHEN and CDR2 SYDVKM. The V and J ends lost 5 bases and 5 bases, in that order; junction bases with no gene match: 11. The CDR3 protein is CASSAEGLAAGNEQYF. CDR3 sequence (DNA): TGTGCCAGCAGTGCGGAGGGACTAGCGGCGGGGAACGAGCAGTACTTC.